A single sample gave rise to the 17 T cell receptor beta chains below, sequenced in a study of T cell responses to AZD1222 COVID-19 vaccine. Libraries were prepared by immunoSEQ multiplex PCR; TCRdb keeps only in-frame clonotypes and omits some of them. The table has roughly 150,000 clones, approximately 93% seen once; the top ten hold around 1.3%. Material: peripheral blood, obtained 28 days after the second AZD1222 dose. The receptors were gathered from an adult who received the AZD1222 COVID-19 vaccine.

The gene calls are TRBV27 and TRBJ2-7, with a possible D match to TRBD1 (5 bases). V shed 5 bases and J shed 2 bases, with 16 bases lying between them. CDR1 is MNHEY and CDR2 is SMNVEV in the germline V gene (reference sequence). The CDR3 has 15 amino acids. CDR3 in amino acids: CASSKDISMPYEQYF. The CDR3 DNA sequence: TGTGCCAGCAGTAAGGACATCTCGATGCCCTACGAGCAGTACTTC.

The chain has TRBV12-5 and TRBJ1-5; the D gene is possibly TRBD1 (5 bases). From germline, CDR1 is LGHNT and CDR2 FRNRAP. This CDR3 has 17 residues. Trimming stripped 3 bases from V and 0 bases from J, with 15 bases between. The DNA for the CDR3 is TGTGCTAGTGGTTTAGGAACCCGGGGCTATAGCAATCAGCCCCAGCATTTT. Protein: CASGLGTRGYSNQPQHF.

This clone was observed a handful of times. The CDR3 region has the DNA TGTGCCACCAGCAGCACAGGGCACGGTCAGCCCCAGCATTTT. Translated, it gives CATSSTGHGQPQHF. The chain carries TRBV15 and TRBJ1-5, with D tentatively TRBD1 (6 bases). V was trimmed by 3 bases and J by 6 bases, leaving 12 bases between them. The CDR3 spans 14 residues. The germline CDR1 and CDR2 sequences are LNHNV and YYDKDF (reference sequence).

V usage is TRBV27 and J usage is TRBJ2-7; weak D call: TRBD1 (6 bases). Trimming left V 5 bases short and J 4 bases short, with 18 bases between. This CDR3 comprises 15 residues. CDR1 MNHEY and CDR2 SMNVEV come from the germline V gene (reference sequence). The CDR3 here is CASSPRLGQTYEQYF. DNA of the CDR3: TGTGCCAGCAGTCCCCGACTCGGACAGACGTACGAGCAGTACTTC.

The CDR3 reads CASRTSGGEHNEQFF. In DNA, the CDR3 is TGTGCCAGCAGAACTAGCGGCGGGGAACATAATGAGCAGTTCTTC. V is TRBV3-1 (or the pseudogene TRBV3-2) and J is TRBJ2-1, with 8 bases aligning to TRBD2. The CDR3 contains 15 residues. In germline, CDR1 is LGHDT, CDR2 YNNKEL (reference sequence). The J segment lost 7 bases and the V segment lost 6 bases, leaving 11 bases of the junction unmatched.

This clone showed up just a few times. The chain links TRBV27 to TRBJ1-1, with D perhaps TRBD1 (5 bases). Trimming took off 5 bases at V and 4 bases at J, with 11 bases between the two ends. Germline lookup yields CDR1 MNHEY and CDR2 SMNVEV (reference sequence). There are 13 residues in the CDR3. Here the CDR3 reads CASSLGTGTEAFF. CDR3 nucleotide sequence: TGTGCCAGCAGTCTAGGGACCGGCACTGAAGCTTTCTTT.

Concerning this clone itself: Other DNA sequences of this sample code for an identical CDR3. The chain couples TRBV4-1 to TRBJ1-4; perhaps TRBD1 as D (5 bases). This CDR3 is 14 amino acids long. The V gene lost 3 bases and the J gene lost 3 bases, with 8 bases spanning the gap. The germline V gene encodes CDR1 MGHRA and CDR2 YSYEKL. CDR3 residues: CASSQTGPNEKLFF. The CDR3 bases are TGCGCCAGCAGCCAGACGGGGCCTAATGAAAAACTGTTTTTT.

The chain uses TRBV6-2 or TRBV6-3 and TRBJ1-1; the D gene is possibly TRBD1 (6 bases). The V gene's germline CDR1 is MNHEY and CDR2 SVGEGT. Deletions cut 2 bases from V and 1 base from J, with 14 bases between. CDR3 length: 16 amino acids. The CDR3 DNA is TGTGCCAGCAGTTACGACAAAGGGGGAACGAACACTGAAGCTTTCTTT. Protein product: CASSYDKGGTNTEAFF.

The chain joins TRBV4-2 to TRBJ2-7; D possibly corresponds to TRBD1 (5 bases). CDR1 LGHNA and CDR2 YNFKEQ come from the germline V gene. V was clipped by 1 base and J by 3 bases, with 7 bases between them. This CDR3 comprises 13 residues. Here the CDR3 reads CASSQGQIYEQYF. In DNA, the CDR3 is TGTGCCAGCAGCCAAGGACAGATCTACGAGCAGTACTTC.

This chain connects TRBV27 to TRBJ2-1, with 7 bases aligning to TRBD2. This CDR3 has 16 residues. Per the germline V gene, CDR1 is MNHEY and CDR2 is SMNVEV (reference sequence). V was clipped by 1 base and J by 2 bases; unmatched bases: 5. The DNA of the CDR3 is TGTGCCAGCAGTTTATTATCTAGCGGTCCCTACAATGAGCAGTTCTTC. This encodes CASSLLSSGPYNEQFF.

This chain uses TRBV18 with TRBJ2-7, with 8 bases matching TRBD2. The V and J ends lost 3 bases and 3 bases, in that order; junction bases with no gene match: 7. Germline lookup yields CDR1 KGHSH and CDR2 LQKENI. This CDR3 is built from 15 residues. For the CDR3, the DNA is TGTGCCAGCTCACCCGGAGCGGGAGCGAACTACGAGCAGTACTTC. Translation gives CASSPGAGANYEQYF.

As DNA, the CDR3 is TGCGCCAGCACTCCCTGGGAGGGTTACAATGAGCAGTTCTTC. Translated: CASTPWEGYNEQFF. The chain joins TRBV4-1 to TRBJ2-1, with 7 bases that match TRBD2. CDR1 and CDR2 (germline): MGHRA, YSYEKL. V dropped 7 bases and J dropped 4; count of bases not matched to a gene: 7. There are 14 residues in the CDR3.

The sample holds one count of this clone. This sequence joins TRBV28 and TRBJ1-2; 7 positions agree with TRBD1. V shed 6 bases and J 8 bases; nucleotides not matched to a gene: 12. This CDR3 spans 14 amino acids. Germline lookup yields CDR1 MDHEN and CDR2 SYDVKM. CDR3 DNA: TGTGCCAGCAGAACAGGGGAAATGCTAGAGGGCTACACCTTC. This encodes CASRTGEMLEGYTF.

The CDR3 loop reads CASSQEIEETQYF. CDR3 coding DNA: TGTGCCAGCAGCCAAGAGATAGAAGAGACCCAGTACTTC. The chain uses TRBV14 and TRBJ2-5; D unclear. This CDR3 has 13 residues. In germline, CDR1 is SGHDN, CDR2 FVKESK. The V and J ends lost 0 bases and 3 bases respectively, with 5 bases between them.

The genes are TRBV3-1 (or the pseudogene TRBV3-2) and TRBJ1-2, with no clear D. There are 13 residues in the CDR3. V lost 2 bases and J lost 8, with 12 bases in between. Germline V gene lookup returns CDR1 LGHDT and CDR2 YNNKEL (reference sequence). The CDR3 DNA sequence: TGTGCCAGCAGCCAACGCTCCTCTGGGGGCTACACCTTC. This translates into CASSQRSSGGYTF.

V usage is TRBV7-3 and J usage is TRBJ2-1; 13 positions match TRBD2. Germline V gene data show CDR1 as SGHTA and CDR2 as FQGTGA. The CDR3 sequence is 13 residues long. The junction had 0 bases not matched to a gene; V was cut back by 4 bases and J by 9 bases. CDR3 sequence: CASSWTSGSEQFF. In nucleotides, the CDR3 is TGTGCCAGCAGCTGGACTAGCGGGAGTGAGCAGTTCTTC.

The rearrangement uses TRBV9 and TRBJ1-3; no clear D gene. Per the germline V gene, CDR1 is SGDLS and CDR2 is YYNGEE. The CDR3 runs to 13 residues. The V gene lost 4 bases and the J gene lost 1 base, with 6 bases spanning the gap. The CDR3 loop reads CASSHGSGNTIYF. The CDR3 DNA reads TGTGCCAGCAGCCACGGTTCTGGAAACACCATATATTTT.